This T cell receptor beta chain was found in a study of blood T cell repertoires in COVID-19. The method was immunoSEQ multiplex PCR; TCRdb's version includes in-frame clones alone and lacks a portion of them. This table holds about 190,000 clones, 70% to 90% found once. The length of the CDR3 is 15 residues. Trimming cost V 4 bases and J 5 bases, with 17 bases left between them. Germline CDR1 reads SGHRS; CDR2 reads YFSETQ. Those enrolled, adults aged about 18 to 95 years, came from roughly 22 US areas. The gene calls are TRBV5-1 and TRBJ2-3; D perhaps matches TRBD2 (5 bases). Sequencing used PBMCs or T cells enriched from blood (not recorded which). The receptor comes from a woman aged 40 to 50 in a cohort exposed to, infected with or recovered from COVID-19 (not recorded which). The CDR3 loop reads CASSPGTSSIDTQYF. The CDR3 coding sequence is TGCGCCAGCAGCCCTGGTACTAGTAGTATAGATACGCAGTATTTT.